This is a list of T cell receptor beta chains from one sample in a study of Ad26.COV2.S vaccination and SARS-CoV-2 variants. Clones were read by immunoSEQ multiplex PCR, and TCRdb kept only the in-frame ones, dropping some. The data hold roughly 680,000 clones, with around 89% observed a single time. The source material was peripheral blood, sampled in a trial of Ad26.COV2.S vaccine versus placebo. The source is a person between 18 and 59 years old who received the Ad26.COV2.S COVID-19 vaccine or a placebo. CDR3s include the opening cysteine and the closing phenylalanine or tryptophan. A D gene is named only where the DNA matches it firmly. Clone size is given for some rows only: seen once, a few or many times, or a class if the clone is expanded.

j_call | clone_size | v_call | d_call | cdr3_nt | cdr3_aa
TRBJ1-1 | . | TRBV6-1 | TRBD1 | TGTGCCAGCACTGGGACAGGGAAGAATACTGAAGCTTTCTTT | CASTGTGKNTEAFF
TRBJ1-5 | . | TRBV19 | . | TGTGCCAGTAGTATAGAGGGGATGGGTCAGCCCCAGCATTTT | CASSIEGMGQPQHF
TRBJ1-1 | . | TRBV19 | . | TGTGCCAGTATCGCACCGGGGCATTCCATGAACACTGAAGCTTTCTTT | CASIAPGHSMNTEAFF
TRBJ2-3 | . | TRBV24-1 | TRBD2 | TGTGCCACCAGTGACCTCGGACTAGCGGGCCTCACAGATACGCAGTATTTT | CATSDLGLAGLTDTQYF
TRBJ2-7 | . | TRBV3-1/TRBV3-2 | . | TGTGCCAGCAGCCAAGAGCCCTACGAGCAGTACTTC | CASSQEPYEQYF
TRBJ2-5 | . | TRBV7-2 | TRBD1 | TGTGCCAGCAGCTTAGGGGGACAGGGCGGAGGAGAGACCCAGTACTTC | CASSLGGQGGGETQYF
TRBJ2-7 | . | TRBV3-1/TRBV3-2 | . | TGTGCCAGCAGCCGAGGACAGTCGAGCTCCTACGAGCAGTACTTC | CASSRGQSSSYEQYF
TRBJ1-2 | . | TRBV2 | . | TGTGCCAGCAGTGGGGAATTTGGCTACACCTTC | CASSGEFGYTF
TRBJ2-7 | once | TRBV5-1 | . | TGCGCCAGCAGCGCAACCGCCACAGGGTTGCAGCAGTACTTC | CASSATATGLQQYF
TRBJ2-5 | . | TRBV5-1 | TRBD2 | TGCGCCAGCAGCAGCCTTGGGACTAGCGAAGAGACCCAGTACTTC | CASSSLGTSEETQYF
TRBJ1-1 | . | TRBV6-6 | TRBD1 | TGTGCCAGCAGGGGACAGGGGGTAAACACTGAAGCTTTCTTT | CASRGQGVNTEAFF
TRBJ1-1 | . | TRBV27 | . | TGTGCCAGCAGGGCCGTGGGGACGACTGAAGCTTTCTTT | CASRAVGTTEAFF
TRBJ2-7 | . | TRBV3-1/TRBV3-2 | TRBD2 | TGTGCCAGCAGCCAAGGACTAGCGGGACCCTCCTACGAGCAGTACTTC | CASSQGLAGPSYEQYF
TRBJ1-1 | . | TRBV30 | . | TGTGCCTGGAACCGACAAACGAACACTGAAGCTTTCTTT | CAWNRQTNTEAFF
TRBJ2-1 | . | TRBV6-4 | TRBD2 | TGTGCCAGCAGTGACTCGAAGGTTAGCGGGAGGGCCGGTGAGCAGTTCTTC | CASSDSKVSGRAGEQFF
TRBJ2-1 | . | TRBV24-1 | . | TGTGCCACCGCACCCGTGACAGGCGGCGACTACAATGAGCAGTTCTTC | CATAPVTGGDYNEQFF
TRBJ2-2 | . | TRBV6-5 | TRBD2 | TGTGCCAGCAGCCAGACGACTAGCGGCCCCCGGGAGCTGTTTTTT | CASSQTTSGPRELFF
TRBJ2-7 | . | TRBV3-1/TRBV3-2 | . | TGTGCCAGCAGCCAAGATCTCCAAACTAGGGGCTACGAGCAGTACTTC | CASSQDLQTRGYEQYF
TRBJ2-5 | . | TRBV5-4 | . | TGTGCCAGCAGCTTGATATGGAAACAAGAGACCCAGTACTTC | CASSLIWKQETQYF
TRBJ2-1 | . | TRBV5-5 | TRBD2 | TGTGCCAGCAGCCTGGGAGGGGAAACCTACAATGAGCAGTTCTTC | CASSLGGETYNEQFF
TRBJ2-2 | . | TRBV6-6 | . | TGTGCCAGCACCAAAGGACACCCGAACACCGGGGAGCTGTTTTTT | CASTKGHPNTGELFF
TRBJ2-2 | . | TRBV19 | . | TGTGCCAGTAGTGGGGGACTTCCTACCGGGGAGCTGTTTTTT | CASSGGLPTGELFF
TRBJ2-6 | . | TRBV9 | . | TGTGCCAGCAGCGTAGATGGTCCTGGGGCCAACGTCCTGACTTTC | CASSVDGPGANVLTF
TRBJ2-2 | . | TRBV9 | TRBD2 | TGTGCCAGCAGCGTATTAAGCGGGGGGACCACCGGGGAGCTGTTTTTT | CASSVLSGGTTGELFF
TRBJ2-5 | . | TRBV18 | . | TGTGCCAGCTCACCAGGAGACCCGGCCCAGTACTTC | CASSPGDPAQYF
TRBJ1-5 | . | TRBV15 | . | TGTGCCACCACCCGTGGCAATCAGCCCCAGCATTTT | CATTRGNQPQHF
TRBJ2-3 | . | TRBV4-3 | TRBD2 | TGCGCCAGCAGCCGCAGGGCGGGGGACACAGATACGCAGTATTTT | CASSRRAGDTDTQYF
TRBJ1-4 | . | TRBV5-1 | . | TGCGCCAGCAGCTGGGACGGGGCGGAAAAACTGTTTTTT | CASSWDGAEKLFF
TRBJ1-2 | . | TRBV6-5 | . | TGTGCCAGCAGCCGGGACGGACCCTATGGCTACACCTTC | CASSRDGPYGYTF
TRBJ2-2 | . | TRBV25-1 | . | TGTGCCAGCAAGTGGCCGGGGGGCGGGAAAAACACCGGGGAGCTGTTTTTT | CASKWPGGGKNTGELFF
TRBJ1-6 | . | TRBV30 | . | TGTGCCTGGAGTGTAAGCGGGGGCGATTCACCCCTCCACTTT | CAWSVSGGDSPLHF
TRBJ1-5 | . | TRBV6-6 | . | TGTGCCAGCAGTTACGGGGGTTCCGGGCAGCCCCAGCATTTT | CASSYGGSGQPQHF
TRBJ2-3 | . | TRBV5-1 | . | TGCGCCAGCAGCTTGGAAGGGCCCGGGGGCACAGATACGCAGTATTTT | CASSLEGPGGTDTQYF
TRBJ2-2 | . | TRBV19 | . | TGTGCCAGTAGTATCCAAGCGGAATTCACCGGGGAGCTGTTTTTT | CASSIQAEFTGELFF
TRBJ2-5 | . | TRBV11-2 | TRBD2 | TGTGCCAGCAGTTGGGGACTAGCGGGGGTATTACAAGAGACCCAGTACTTC | CASSWGLAGVLQETQYF
TRBJ2-7 | . | TRBV30 | TRBD1 | TGTGCCTGGAGTGTACAGGGGCTGGGGGAGCAGTACTTC | CAWSVQGLGEQYF
TRBJ2-7 | . | TRBV19 | . | TGTGCCAGTAGTATAGATCATACCTACGAGCAGTACTTC | CASSIDHTYEQYF
TRBJ1-4 | . | TRBV5-1 | TRBD1 | TGCGCCAGCAGCTTGGAAGGGACAGGGGGGATCGGAAAACTGTTTTTT | CASSLEGTGGIGKLFF
TRBJ1-1 | . | TRBV27 | . | TGTGCCAGCAGTTTACGTGAAGGCACTGAAGCTTTCTTT | CASSLREGTEAFF
TRBJ2-6 | . | TRBV6-6 | TRBD2 | TGTGCCAGCAGTCCCAAGGATCGTAGCGGGAGCTATGGGGCCAACGTCCTGACTTTC | CASSPKDRSGSYGANVLTF
TRBJ1-1 | . | TRBV12-3/TRBV12-4 | . | TGTGCCAGCAGTTTAGGTGTGAACACTGAAGCTTTCTTT | CASSLGVNTEAFF